This T cell receptor beta chain was obtained from a study of T-cell memory formation after mild COVID-19. UMIs and sample barcodes were carried by the TCR alpha and TCR beta cDNA libraries that 5'RACE produced using constant-segment primers. TCRdb recomputed calls from the 5' RACE reads with MiXCR, one row per CDR3 protein. The sample lists under 110,000 distinct CDR3 sequences, over 15% occurring once. The length of the CDR3 is 16 residues. V lost 3 bases and J lost 6, with 17 bases in between. The gene calls are TRBV12-3 or TRBV12-4 and TRBJ2-2; tentatively, D is TRBD1 (6 bases). The sequenced sample was PBMCs or a T cell subset sorted from them (not recorded which). The sequence was collected from an adult woman who had mild COVID-19 (a few samples of this study predate the infection). Cell type and time point are not known. Here the CDR3 reads CASSFYREFESGELFF. In nucleotides, the CDR3 is TGTGCCAGCAGTTTCTACAGGGAATTTGAGTCCGGGGAGCTGTTTTTT.